Here is one T cell receptor beta chain with its context. Assay used: immunoSEQ multiplex PCR; TCRdb lists only in-frame clones, some missing. Seen here are around 230,000 clones, around four fifths observed once, and the top ten hold around 9%. The record originates from a study of blood T cell repertoires in COVID-19. For the study at large: Researchers got acute and convalescent COVID-19 samples from the United States, Italy and Spain.

The cohort comprised adults aged roughly 18 to 90 years residing in 20 to 30 US areas. Germline values: CDR1 MNHEY, CDR2 SVGAGI. Trimming cost V 6 bases and J 6 bases, with 19 bases left between them. The CDR3 length is 15 residues. The clonotype was recovered from a man in his forties or fifties who had recovered from COVID-19. This chain joins TRBV6-5 and TRBJ2-3, with a tentative D call TRBD2 (5 bases). The sequencing input was PBMCs or T cells enriched from blood (not recorded which). The CDR3 DNA sequence: TGTGCCAGCAGCGTAGAGGGTTTTAACCGGGATACGCAGTATTTT. Encoded protein: CASSVEGFNRDTQYF.